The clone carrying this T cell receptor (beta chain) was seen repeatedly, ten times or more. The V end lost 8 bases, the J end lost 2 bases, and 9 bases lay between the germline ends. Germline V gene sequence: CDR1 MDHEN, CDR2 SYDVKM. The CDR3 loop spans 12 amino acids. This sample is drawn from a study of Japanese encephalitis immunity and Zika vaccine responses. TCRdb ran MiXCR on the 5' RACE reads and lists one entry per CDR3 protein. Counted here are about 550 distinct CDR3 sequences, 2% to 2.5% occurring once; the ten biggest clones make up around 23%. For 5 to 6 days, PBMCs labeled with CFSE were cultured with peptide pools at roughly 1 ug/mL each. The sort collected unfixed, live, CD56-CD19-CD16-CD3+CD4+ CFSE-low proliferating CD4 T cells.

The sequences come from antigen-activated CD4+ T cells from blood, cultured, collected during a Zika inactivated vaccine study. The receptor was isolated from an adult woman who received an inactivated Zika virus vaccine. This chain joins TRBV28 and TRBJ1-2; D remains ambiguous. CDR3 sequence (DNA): TGTGCCAGCGCTGGCGCCAACTATGGCTACACCTTC. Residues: CASAGANYGYTF.